A selection of T cell receptor beta chains follows, all from one sample in a study of T cell clonotyping in hematopoietic cell transplantation. The method was immunoSEQ multiplex PCR; TCRdb's version includes in-frame clones alone and lacks a portion of them. This sample carries some 45,000 clones, roughly 80% of them seen once, and the ten largest clones take about 5.4%. The sequencing used peripheral blood mononuclear cells, collected before stem cell transplant. Every receptor here comes from a man in his sixties with myelodysplastic syndrome. Some clones in this sample may be carry-over from other donors' samples. Both conserved end residues are part of each CDR3. The D gene is left open where the match is weak. Size is omitted from some rows. Given values are once, few, many or a class for expanded clones.

TRBV19	-	-	TRBJ1-4	CASNGQTVNEKLFF	TGTGCCAGTAACGGACAGACCGTCAATGAAAAACTGTTTTTT
TRBV7-2	TRBD1	once	TRBJ2-7	CASSLVSTGASYEQYF	TGTGCCAGCAGCTTAGTTTCGACAGGGGCTTCCTACGAGCAGTACTTC
TRBV30	-	-	TRBJ1-5	CAWADSNNQPQHF	TGTGCCTGGGCGGACAGTAACAATCAGCCCCAGCATTTT
TRBV5-1	-	-	TRBJ1-1	CASSLVLRSNTEAFF	TGCGCCAGCAGCTTGGTTCTCAGGTCGAACACTGAAGCTTTCTTT
TRBV6-1	-	-	TRBJ1-2	CASTQAGRGYGYTF	TGTGCCAGCACTCAAGCGGGGAGGGGCTATGGCTACACCTTC
TRBV4-3	TRBD2	-	TRBJ2-3	CASSQDWGGSDTQYF	TGCGCCAGCAGCCAAGACTGGGGGGGGTCAGATACGCAGTATTTT
TRBV30	TRBD1	-	TRBJ1-5	CAWSVQGWKPQHF	TGTGCCTGGAGTGTACAGGGGTGGAAGCCCCAGCATTTT
TRBV7-2	-	-	TRBJ2-7	CASSLINGARDEQYF	TGTGCCAGCAGCTTAATTAACGGGGCTCGAGACGAGCAGTACTTC
TRBV6-1	-	-	TRBJ2-7	CASSEGWRSYEQYF	TGTGCCAGCAGTGAAGGCTGGCGATCCTACGAGCAGTACTTC
TRBV18	TRBD1	-	TRBJ1-5	CASSRDSLKPQHF	TGTGCCAGCTCCCGGGACAGCCTAAAGCCCCAGCATTTT
TRBV11-3	-	-	TRBJ2-1	CASSLDHGLRNEQFF	TGTGCCAGCAGCCTAGACCATGGGTTGAGGAATGAGCAGTTCTTC
TRBV21-1	-	-	TRBJ1-1	CASSVGTLLNTEAFF	TGTGCCAGCAGCGTCGGGACACTACTGAACACTGAAGCTTTCTTT
TRBV6-1	-	once	TRBJ1-3	CASSEMGTGNTIYF	TGTGCCAGCAGTGAAATGGGGACTGGAAACACCATATATTTT
TRBV27	-	-	TRBJ1-1	CASSPSFMNTEAFF	TGTGCCAGCAGTCCTTCCTTCATGAACACTGAAGCTTTCTTT
TRBV9	-	-	TRBJ1-1	CASSFDGTLNTEAFF	TGTGCCAGCAGCTTCGACGGGACGTTGAACACTGAAGCTTTCTTT
TRBV5-1	-	-	TRBJ2-5	CASSGRQETQYF	TGCGCCAGCAGTGGCAGACAAGAGACCCAGTACTTC
TRBV2	-	-	TRBJ1-5	CASSVDGRFNQPQHF	TGTGCCAGCAGCGTAGATGGACGGTTCAATCAGCCCCAGCATTTT
TRBV7-9	-	-	TRBJ1-5	CASSLGPGPVAQHF	TGTGCCAGCAGCTTAGGACCGGGGCCGGTGGCCCAGCATTTT
TRBV18	-	-	TRBJ1-5	CASSPGLDQPQHF	TGTGCCAGCTCACCAGGTCTGGATCAGCCCCAGCATTTT
TRBV6-1	-	-	TRBJ1-6	CASINQGSFNSPLHF	TGTGCCAGCATTAATCAGGGCAGTTTTAATTCACCCCTCCACTTT
TRBV6-6	-	-	TRBJ2-5	CASTEGLGTQYF	TGTGCCAGCACAGAGGGCCTCGGGACCCAGTACTTC
TRBV6-1	TRBD1	-	TRBJ1-2	CASSEGNRGIGYTF	TGTGCCAGCAGTGAAGGGAACAGGGGTATTGGCTACACCTTC
TRBV6-6	TRBD2	once	TRBJ2-3	CASSPTSGDGDTQYF	TGTGCCAGCAGTCCGACTAGCGGGGATGGAGATACGCAGTATTTT
TRBV4-3	-	-	TRBJ2-7	CASSLRGDSYEQYF	TGCGCCAGCAGCCTCCGAGGAGATTCCTACGAGCAGTACTTC
TRBV6-1	TRBD2	-	TRBJ2-3	CASSATSGGALDTQYF	TGTGCCAGCAGTGCAACTAGCGGGGGGGCCCTAGATACGCAGTATTTT
TRBV28	TRBD2	-	TRBJ2-3	CASSGLGGADTQYF	TGTGCCAGCAGCGGACTAGGTGGAGCAGATACGCAGTATTTT
TRBV30	TRBD2	-	TRBJ2-3	CAWSGLGGGTDTQYF	TGTGCCTGGAGTGGGTTGGGGGGAGGGACAGATACGCAGTATTTT
TRBV2	-	few	TRBJ1-6	CASSETGNNNSPLHF	TGTGCCAGCAGTGAAACAGGGAATAATAATTCACCCCTCCACTTT
TRBV6-6	-	-	TRBJ1-5	CASTLPGDNQPQHF	TGTGCCAGCACTCTCCCGGGAGACAATCAGCCCCAGCATTTT
TRBV29-1	-	-	TRBJ1-1	CSVGFGDTEAFF	TGCAGCGTTGGGTTCGGGGACACTGAAGCTTTCTTT
TRBV4-2	-	-	TRBJ1-4	CASSQVSGSTNEKLFF	TGTGCCAGCAGCCAAGTGTCGGGCTCAACTAATGAAAAACTGTTTTTT
TRBV28	-	-	TRBJ1-3	CASSPTAFSSGNTIYF	TGTGCCAGCAGTCCGACAGCTTTTAGCTCTGGAAACACCATATATTTT
TRBV19	TRBD1	-	TRBJ1-5	CASRRDRGGNQPQHF	TGTGCCAGTAGAAGGGACAGGGGAGGGAATCAGCCCCAGCATTTT
TRBV29-1	TRBD1	once	TRBJ1-5	CSVGQAPNQPQHF	TGCAGCGTGGGACAGGCCCCCAATCAGCCCCAGCATTTT
TRBV5-5	-	medium-sized	TRBJ2-2	CASSILNTGELFF	TGTGCCAGCAGCATTCTTAACACCGGGGAGCTGTTTTTT
TRBV7-8	-	-	TRBJ1-5	CASSLEGSQPQHF	TGTGCCAGCAGCTTAGAGGGGTCTCAGCCCCAGCATTTT
TRBV13	TRBD2	-	TRBJ2-2	CASSSRAGSNTGELFF	TGTGCCAGCAGCTCCCGAGCGGGGTCGAACACCGGGGAGCTGTTTTTT